This T cell receptor (beta chain) was sequenced during a study of beta chain features in type 1 diabetes. Study findings and constraints: Significant though moderate, a shortening of TCRB CDR3s appeared in all four CD4+ subsets of Type 1 diabetes patients.

As for this clone: The antigen remains unidentified.

V was trimmed by 11 bases and J by 5 bases, leaving 15 bases between them. This CDR3 has 12 amino acids. From germline, CDR1 is LNHDA and CDR2 SQIVND (reference sequence). Sequenced material consisted of expressed TCRB transcripts (all of the isolated RNA was reverse transcribed). TCRdb keeps only in-frame clones here, not all; method: immunoSEQ multiplex PCR. The sample contains more than 300,000 clones, over 13% of which appear only once. Material for sequencing was naive CD4+ T cells from blood. The chain has TRBV19 and TRBJ1-2; possible D gene TRBD1, 6 bases. The TCR comes from a woman under 30 in good health. CDR3 in DNA: TGTGCCGGATCTAGGACAGAGTATGGCTACACCTTC. It yields the protein CAGSRTEYGYTF.